These 14 T cell receptor beta chains share one sample of origin, sequenced in a study of blood T cell repertoires in COVID-19. Libraries were prepared by immunoSEQ multiplex PCR; TCRdb keeps only in-frame clonotypes and omits some of them. The sample lists approximately 240,000 clones, 83% occurring once. Sequencing was carried out using peripheral blood. The receptor set was obtained from a human donor in a cohort sampled during active COVID-19.

The rearrangement links TRBV5-5 to TRBJ1-2; 7 bases map to TRBD1. CDR1 and CDR2 (germline): SGHKS, YYEKEE (reference sequence). V trimming: 2 bases; J trimming: 2 bases; junction bases outside the gene matches: 9. This CDR3 has 16 residues. The CDR3 bases are TGTGCCAGCAGCTTAGCCGCGGGACAGATGAACTATGGCTACACCTTC. It translates to CASSLAAGQMNYGYTF.

A single count supports this clone. This sequence joins TRBV24-1 and TRBJ2-1, with D possibly matching TRBD2 (6 bases). Germline CDR1 reads KGHDR; CDR2 reads SFDVKD. V lost 3 bases and J lost 9, with 8 bases in between. The CDR3 spans 12 residues. The CDR3 sequence: CATSDTGLEQFF. The CDR3 DNA sequence: TGTGCCACCAGTGATACGGGACTTGAGCAGTTCTTC.

This chain joins TRBV25-1 and TRBJ2-7; TRBD1 matches 7 bases. V shed 5 bases and J 6 bases; nucleotides not matched to a gene: 7. The CDR3 consists of 13 residues. Germline lookup yields CDR1 MGHDK and CDR2 SYGVNS. CDR3 nucleotides: TGTGCCAGCAGTCGCTCACAGGGGTCCGAGCAGTACTTC. This gives the protein CASSRSQGSEQYF.

This chain links TRBV27 with TRBJ2-2; TRBD1 agrees at 10 bases. This CDR3 contains 14 residues. Germline V gene data show CDR1 as MNHEY and CDR2 as SMNVEV (reference sequence). V lost 5 bases, J lost 5 bases, and 2 bases stayed unmatched. The CDR3: CASSGDRGTGELFF. Here the CDR3 DNA reads TGTGCCAGCAGTGGGGACAGGGGAACCGGGGAGCTGTTTTTT.

The chain uses TRBV7-9 and TRBJ1-2, with D tentatively TRBD1 (6 bases). Germline values: CDR1 SEHNR, CDR2 FQNEAQ (reference sequence). Trimming shortened V by 2 bases and J by 0 bases, and 19 bases separated the two germline ends. The CDR3 covers 18 residues. CDR3 residues: CASSLRSFGTQANYGYTF. In DNA, the CDR3 is TGTGCCAGCAGCTTAAGGTCATTCGGGACACAAGCTAACTATGGCTACACCTTC.

This chain's CDR3 is CASSPGGRTEAFF. The CDR3 bases are TGTGCCAGCAGTCCGGGGGGAAGGACTGAAGCTTTCTTT. V is TRBV6-5 and J is TRBJ1-1, with D maybe TRBD1 (5 bases). This CDR3 comprises 13 residues. V lost 5 bases and J 5 bases, leaving 12 bases between the germline ends. CDR1 is MNHEY, CDR2 SVGAGI, per germline.

CDR3 amino acids: CASSYGLVVTGELFF. The CDR3, as DNA: TGTGCCAGCAGTTACGGACTAGTGGTAACCGGGGAGCTGTTTTTT. This chain connects TRBV6-2 or TRBV6-3 to TRBJ2-2; 7 bases are a match to TRBD2. The germline gives CDR1 MNHEY, CDR2 SVGEGT. The CDR3 runs to 15 residues. J gave up 5 bases and V 2 bases, and 5 bases lay outside the gene matches.

The chain uses TRBV9 and TRBJ2-7; D perhaps matches TRBD1 (6 bases). V lost 1 base, J lost 3 bases, and 17 bases lay in between. Germline CDR1 reads SGDLS; CDR2 reads YYNGEE. CDR3 length equals 16 residues. CDR3 nucleotides: TGTGCCAGCAGCGTAAGAGGGGGACAAGGCGTCTACGAGCAGTACTTC. It yields the protein CASSVRGGQGVYEQYF.

This chain joins TRBV11-2 and TRBJ2-7; 9 bases line up with TRBD1. The V and J ends lost 8 bases and 5 bases, in that order; junction bases with no gene match: 16. CDR1 is SGHAT, CDR2 FQNNGV, per germline. The CDR3 totals 16 residues. This CDR3 is CASGTLRGQGSDEQYF. In nucleotides, the CDR3 is TGTGCCAGCGGGACCCTCAGAGGACAGGGGTCGGACGAGCAGTACTTC.

The chain joins TRBV3-1 (or the pseudogene TRBV3-2) to TRBJ2-5; 9 bases align to TRBD1. V gave up 5 bases and J gave up 4 bases; unmatched junction bases: 5. The CDR3 has 14 residues. Germline values: CDR1 LGHDT, CDR2 YNNKEL (reference sequence). CDR3 bases: TGTGCCAGCAGCTCGGACAGGGGAGGAGAGACCCAGTACTTC. Amino acids: CASSSDRGGETQYF.

This clone was observed a few times. The rearrangement joins TRBV19 to TRBJ1-5; D not certain. Trimming shortened V by 3 bases and J by 3 bases, and 9 bases separated the two germline ends. Germline V gene sequence: CDR1 LNHDA, CDR2 SQIVND (reference sequence). The CDR3 is 14 amino acids. The CDR3 bases are TGTGCCAGTAGTATTTCGCGGATCAATCAGCCCCAGCATTTT. This sequence encodes CASSISRINQPQHF.

The chain is built from TRBV5-1 and TRBJ2-1, with 13 positions matching TRBD2. CDR3 length: 16 amino acids. Germline V gene sequence: CDR1 SGHRS, CDR2 YFSETQ. V was pared by 1 base and J by 7 bases, with 5 bases of the junction left unmatched. The CDR3 sequence is CASSLPGTSGTNEQFF. As DNA, the CDR3 is TGCGCCAGCAGCTTGCCCGGGACTAGCGGGACGAATGAGCAGTTCTTC.

The gene calls are TRBV7-2 and TRBJ2-5; TRBD1 is a possible D gene (5 bases). CDR1 is SGHTA, CDR2 FQGNSA, per germline. The CDR3 contains 15 residues. The V end lost 1 base, the J end lost 2 bases, and 11 bases lay between the germline ends. This chain's CDR3 is CASSLVAGIQETQYF. For the CDR3, the DNA is TGTGCCAGCAGCTTAGTAGCAGGGATACAAGAGACCCAGTACTTC.

This sequence joins TRBV10-3 and TRBJ2-1, with TRBD2 identical over 8 bases. This CDR3 comprises 14 residues. Germline V CDR1 and CDR2: ENHRY, SYGVKD. Trimming removed 6 bases from V and 9 bases from J; junction bases left unmatched: 10. The CDR3 spells CAIRTGGERSEQFF. For the CDR3, the DNA is TGTGCCATCAGGACCGGGGGGGAGCGGAGTGAGCAGTTCTTC.